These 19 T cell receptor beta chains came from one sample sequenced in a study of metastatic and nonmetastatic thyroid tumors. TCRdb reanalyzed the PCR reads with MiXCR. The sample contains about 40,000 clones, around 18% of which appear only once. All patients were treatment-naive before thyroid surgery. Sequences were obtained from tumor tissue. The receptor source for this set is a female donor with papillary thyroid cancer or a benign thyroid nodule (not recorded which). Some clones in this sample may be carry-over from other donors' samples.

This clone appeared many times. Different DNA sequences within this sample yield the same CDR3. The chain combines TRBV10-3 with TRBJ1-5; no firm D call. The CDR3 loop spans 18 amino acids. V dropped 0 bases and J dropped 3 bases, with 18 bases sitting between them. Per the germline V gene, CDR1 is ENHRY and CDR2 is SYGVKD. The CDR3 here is CAISESFGSRSSNQPQHF. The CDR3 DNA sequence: TGTGCCATCAGTGAGTCGTTTGGCAGCAGAAGTTCCAATCAGCCCCAGCATTTT.

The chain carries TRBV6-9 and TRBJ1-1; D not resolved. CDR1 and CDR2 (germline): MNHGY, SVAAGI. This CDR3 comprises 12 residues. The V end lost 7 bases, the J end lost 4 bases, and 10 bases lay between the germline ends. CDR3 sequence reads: CASIREGTEAFF. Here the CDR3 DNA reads TGTGCCAGCATTAGGGAAGGCACTGAAGCTTTCTTT.

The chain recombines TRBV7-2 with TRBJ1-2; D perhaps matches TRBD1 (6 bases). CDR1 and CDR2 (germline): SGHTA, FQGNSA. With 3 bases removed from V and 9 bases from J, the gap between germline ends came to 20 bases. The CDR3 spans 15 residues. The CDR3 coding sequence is TGTGCCAGCAGCTTGACCTACAGGGTTCGGGTGTGCTACACCTTC. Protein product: CASSLTYRVRVCYTF.

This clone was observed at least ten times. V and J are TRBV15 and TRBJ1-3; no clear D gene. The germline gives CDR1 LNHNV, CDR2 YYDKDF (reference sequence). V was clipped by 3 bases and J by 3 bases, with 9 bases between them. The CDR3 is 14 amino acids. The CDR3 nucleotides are TGTGCCACCAGCAGCCGCGGAGGTGGAAACACCATATATTTT. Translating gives CATSSRGGGNTIYF. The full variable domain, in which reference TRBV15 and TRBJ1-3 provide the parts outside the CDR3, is DAMVIQNPRYQVTQFGKPVTLSCSQTLNHNVMYWYQQKSSQAPKLLFHYYDKDFNNEADTPDNFQSRRPNTSFCFLDIRSPGLGDTAMYLCATSSRGGGNTIYFGEGSWLTVV.

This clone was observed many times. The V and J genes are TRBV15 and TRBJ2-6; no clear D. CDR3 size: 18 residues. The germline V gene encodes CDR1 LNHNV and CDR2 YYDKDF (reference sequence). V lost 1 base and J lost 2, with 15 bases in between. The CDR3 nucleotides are TGTGCCACCAGCAGAGTGATGGGAATTGTGGCTGGGGCCAACGTCCTGACTTTC. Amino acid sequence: CATSRVMGIVAGANVLTF.

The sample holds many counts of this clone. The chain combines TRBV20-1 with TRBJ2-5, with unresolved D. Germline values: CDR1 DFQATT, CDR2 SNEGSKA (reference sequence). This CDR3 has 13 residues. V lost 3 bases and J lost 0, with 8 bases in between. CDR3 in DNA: TGCAGTGCTAGGAGCCTAGACCAAGAGACCCAGTACTTC. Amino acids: CSARSLDQETQYF.

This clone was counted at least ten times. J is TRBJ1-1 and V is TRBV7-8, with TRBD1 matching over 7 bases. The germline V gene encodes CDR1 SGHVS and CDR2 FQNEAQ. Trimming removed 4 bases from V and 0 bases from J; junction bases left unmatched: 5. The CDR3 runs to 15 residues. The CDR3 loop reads CASSSSGQLNTEAFF. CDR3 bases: TGTGCCAGCAGCTCTTCGGGACAGCTGAACACTGAAGCTTTCTTT.

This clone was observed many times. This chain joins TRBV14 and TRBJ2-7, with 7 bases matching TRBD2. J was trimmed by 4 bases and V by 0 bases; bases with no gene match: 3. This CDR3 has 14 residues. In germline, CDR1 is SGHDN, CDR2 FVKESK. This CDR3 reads CASSQDWGGYEQYF. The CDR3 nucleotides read TGTGCCAGCAGCCAAGATTGGGGGGGATACGAGCAGTACTTC.

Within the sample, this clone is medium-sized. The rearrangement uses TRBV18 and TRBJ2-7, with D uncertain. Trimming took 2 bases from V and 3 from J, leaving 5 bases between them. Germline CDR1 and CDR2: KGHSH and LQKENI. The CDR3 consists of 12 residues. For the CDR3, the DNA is TGTGCCAGCTCACCAGGGGACTACGAGCAGTACTTC. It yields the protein CASSPGDYEQYF.

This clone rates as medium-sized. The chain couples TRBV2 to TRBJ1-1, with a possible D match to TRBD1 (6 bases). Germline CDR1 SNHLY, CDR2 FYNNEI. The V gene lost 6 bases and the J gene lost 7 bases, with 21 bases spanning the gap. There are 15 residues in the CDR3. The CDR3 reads CASSDIRGAGDEAFF. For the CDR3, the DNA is TGTGCCAGCAGCGACATCAGGGGAGCTGGGGATGAAGCTTTCTTT.

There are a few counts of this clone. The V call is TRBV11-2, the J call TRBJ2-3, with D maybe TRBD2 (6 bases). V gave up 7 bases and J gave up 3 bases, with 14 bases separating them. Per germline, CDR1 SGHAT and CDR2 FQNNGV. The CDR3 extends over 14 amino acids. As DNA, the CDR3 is TGTGCCAGCATCCCCGGGGGAACGACAGATACGCAGTATTTT. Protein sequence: CASIPGGTTDTQYF.

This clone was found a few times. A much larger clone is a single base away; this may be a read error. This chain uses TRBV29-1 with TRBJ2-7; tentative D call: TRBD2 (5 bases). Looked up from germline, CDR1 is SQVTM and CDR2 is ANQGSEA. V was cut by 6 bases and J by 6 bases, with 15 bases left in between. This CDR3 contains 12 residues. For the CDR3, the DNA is TGCAGCGTCGCCGAGGGAATTACCGAGCAGTACTTC. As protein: CSVAEGITEQYF.

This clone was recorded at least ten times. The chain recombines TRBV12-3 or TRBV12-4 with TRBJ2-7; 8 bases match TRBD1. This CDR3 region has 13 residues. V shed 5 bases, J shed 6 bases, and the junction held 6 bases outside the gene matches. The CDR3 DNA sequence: TGTGCCAGCAGTGGGACAGGTCGCCTCGAGCAGTACTTC. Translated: CASSGTGRLEQYF.

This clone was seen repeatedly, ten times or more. CDR3 bases: TGTGCCTGGAGTGTATTAGTGTTCCTAATCCTACTAGCCAAAAACATTCAGTACTTC. Its translation is CAWSVLVFLILLAKNIQYF. This sequence joins TRBV30 and TRBJ2-4; D gene unclear. Germline-derived CDR1 and CDR2 are GTSNPN and SVGIG (reference sequence). Trimming took 0 bases from V and 0 from J, leaving 21 bases between them. The CDR3 spans 19 residues.

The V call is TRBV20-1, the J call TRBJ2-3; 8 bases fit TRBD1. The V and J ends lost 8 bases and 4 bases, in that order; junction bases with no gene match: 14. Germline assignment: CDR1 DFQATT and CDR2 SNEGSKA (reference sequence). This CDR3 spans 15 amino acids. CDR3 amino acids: CSSPPDRVFSDTQYF. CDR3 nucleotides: TGCAGTTCCCCGCCGGACAGGGTATTTTCAGATACGCAGTATTTT.

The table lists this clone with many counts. DNA for the CDR3: TGCAGTGCTAGAGCAAGCTTTGGACTAGCGGGCGAGCAGTACTTC. Protein product: CSARASFGLAGEQYF. The chain combines TRBV20-1 with TRBJ2-7; 11 positions agree with TRBD2. CDR1 DFQATT and CDR2 SNEGSKA come from the germline V gene (reference sequence). The CDR3 contains 15 residues. The junction had 8 bases not matched to a gene; V was cut back by 1 base and J by 6 bases.

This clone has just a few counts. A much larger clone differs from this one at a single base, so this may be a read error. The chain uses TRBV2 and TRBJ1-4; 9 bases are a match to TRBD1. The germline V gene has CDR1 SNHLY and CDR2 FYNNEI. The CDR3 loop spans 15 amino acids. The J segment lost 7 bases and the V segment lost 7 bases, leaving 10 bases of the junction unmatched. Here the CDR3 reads CASMPTGGIGEKLFF. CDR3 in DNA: TGTGCCAGCATGCCCACAGGGGGCATTGGTGAAAAACTGTTTTTT. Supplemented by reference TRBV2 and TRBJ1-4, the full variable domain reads EPEVTQTPSHQVTQMGQEVILRCVPISNHLYFYWYRQILGQKVEFLVSFYNNEISEKSEIFDDQFSVERPDGSNFTLKIRSTKLEDSAMYFCASMPTGGIGEKLFFGSGTQLSVL.

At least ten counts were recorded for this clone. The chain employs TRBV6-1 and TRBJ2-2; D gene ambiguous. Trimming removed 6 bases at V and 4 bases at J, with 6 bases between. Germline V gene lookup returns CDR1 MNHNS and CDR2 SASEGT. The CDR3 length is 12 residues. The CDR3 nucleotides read TGTGCCAGCAGGATTATCACCGGGGAGCTGTTTTTT. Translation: CASRIITGELFF.

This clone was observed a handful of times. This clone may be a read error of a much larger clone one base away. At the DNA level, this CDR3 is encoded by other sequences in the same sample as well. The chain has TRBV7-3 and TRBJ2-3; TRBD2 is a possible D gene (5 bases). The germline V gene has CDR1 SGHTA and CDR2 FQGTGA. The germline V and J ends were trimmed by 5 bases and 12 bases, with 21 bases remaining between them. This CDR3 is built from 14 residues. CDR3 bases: TGTGCCAGCAGCGCTCCAGCCGGGGATGGTACACAGTATTTT. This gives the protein CASSAPAGDGTQYF.